The clone carrying this T cell receptor (beta chain) was counted a few times. Its antigen remains unidentified. The sample belongs to a study of T cells after yellow fever vaccination. Study findings and constraints: Clones that expanded after primary vaccination mostly reappeared after the booster (roughly 96% CD4, 80% to 90% CD8).

The CDR3 has 15 residues. With 5 bases removed from V and 5 bases from J, the gap between germline ends came to 18 bases. Germline V gives CDR1 LNHDA, CDR2 SQIVND (reference sequence). TCRdb reprocessed the 5' RACE reads with MiXCR, giving one entry per CDR3 protein. The repertoire consists of around 100,000 distinct CDR3 sequences, with approximately 8.4% occurring once and the leading ten covering approximately 24%. This sequence joins TRBV19 and TRBJ2-5, with D possibly matching TRBD2 (6 bases). This sequence originates from a man younger than 45 who received the YFV17D yellow fever vaccine. The sequences come from CD8+ T cells sorted from PBMCs, collected 45 days after the yellow fever booster vaccination. The CDR3 reads CASSVGTSIGETQYF. CDR3 nucleotides: TGTGCCAGTAGTGTAGGGACTTCTATCGGGGAGACCCAGTACTTC.